This passage covers 2 T cell receptor beta chains from one sample sequenced in a study of blood T cell repertoires in COVID-19. Assay: immunoSEQ multiplex PCR; the TCRdb copy retains only in-frame clones and omits some. The profile shows about 110,000 clones, under 90% of them singletons. The specimen sequenced was peripheral blood. All receptors derive from a woman aged 45-60 years with acute or convalescent COVID-19.

The chain recombines TRBV24-1 with TRBJ2-3, with D perhaps TRBD2 (7 bases). Between the trimmed V and J ends, which lost 4 bases and 9 bases, there was a span of 13 bases. Germline loops: CDR1 KGHDR, CDR2 SFDVKD. The CDR3 is 13 amino acids. The CDR3 DNA reads as TGTGCCACCAGTGAAGGGAGGGGGGGGACGCAGTATTTT. Translated, it gives CATSEGRGGTQYF.

This clone was counted a few times. The V and J genes are TRBV5-1 and TRBJ1-1; perhaps TRBD1 as D (6 bases). CDR1 and CDR2 (germline): SGHRS, YFSETQ. V dropped 0 bases and J dropped 10 bases, with 19 bases sitting between them. The CDR3 loop spans 15 amino acids. The chain's CDR3 is CASSLAGIQGPGAFF. The CDR3 nucleotides are TGCGCCAGCAGCTTGGCCGGGATACAGGGCCCTGGAGCTTTCTTT.